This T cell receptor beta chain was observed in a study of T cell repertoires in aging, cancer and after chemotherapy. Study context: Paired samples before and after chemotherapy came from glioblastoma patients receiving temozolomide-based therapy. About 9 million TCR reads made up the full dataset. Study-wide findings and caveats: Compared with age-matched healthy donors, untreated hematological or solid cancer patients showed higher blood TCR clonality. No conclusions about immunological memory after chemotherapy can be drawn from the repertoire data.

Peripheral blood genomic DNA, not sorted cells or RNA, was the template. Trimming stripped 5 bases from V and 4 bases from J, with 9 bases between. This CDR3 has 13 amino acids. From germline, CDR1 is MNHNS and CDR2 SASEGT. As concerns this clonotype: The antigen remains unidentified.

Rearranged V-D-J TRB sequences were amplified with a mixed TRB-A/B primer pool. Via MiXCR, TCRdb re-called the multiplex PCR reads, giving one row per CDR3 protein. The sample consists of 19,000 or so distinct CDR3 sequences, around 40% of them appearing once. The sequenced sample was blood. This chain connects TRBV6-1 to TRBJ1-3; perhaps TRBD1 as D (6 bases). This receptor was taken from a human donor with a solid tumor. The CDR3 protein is CASSPGVGNTIYF. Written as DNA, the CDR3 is TGTGCCAGCAGTCCAGGGGTCGGAAACACCATATATTTT.